Listed here are 30 T cell receptor beta chains from one sample, sequenced in a study of cytomegalovirus exposure and HLA in healthy donors. The PCR ran on 60 Vbeta and 13 Jbeta primers. The data were produced by immunoSEQ multiplex PCR, yet TCRdb's version contains in-frame clones alone and is incomplete. The sample has 65,000 to 100,000 clones, nearly 80% seen once. The specimen sequenced was PBMCs. All receptors derive from a female donor in good health and CMV-seronegative.

The V call is TRBV2, the J call TRBJ2-3; 9 bases fit TRBD1. CDR3 length: 12 amino acids. With V trimmed by 6 bases and J by 6 bases, 1 base remained unmatched. Germline V gene data show CDR1 as SNHLY and CDR2 as FYNNEI. This CDR3 is CASRDRGDTQYF. CDR3 nucleotide sequence: TGTGCCAGCAGGGACAGGGGCGATACGCAGTATTTT.

This chain connects TRBV15 to TRBJ2-7; D not certain. Germline values: CDR1 LNHNV, CDR2 YYDKDF (reference sequence). CDR3 length: 12 amino acids. Trimming took 3 bases from V and 9 from J, leaving 12 bases between them. CDR3: CATSSPLAGQYF. For the CDR3, the DNA is TGTGCCACCAGCAGCCCCTTGGCTGGGCAGTACTTC.

The genes are TRBV7-6 and TRBJ1-6; no clear D. Trimming took off 1 base at V and 5 bases at J, with 12 bases between the two ends. The CDR3 extends over 16 amino acids. Germline values: CDR1 SGHVS, CDR2 FNYEAQ. Here the CDR3 DNA reads TGTGCCAGCAGCTTAGGCCGCGGAGGAGATAATTCACCCCTCCACTTT. Amino acid sequence: CASSLGRGGDNSPLHF.

The V and J genes are TRBV7-9 and TRBJ2-1, with 8 bases matching TRBD1. Germline V gene data show CDR1 as SEHNR and CDR2 as FQNEAQ (reference sequence). Trimming cost V 5 bases and J 4 bases; bases outside gene matches: 4. CDR3 length: 14 amino acids. The CDR3 here is CASSLGQEYNEQFF. The CDR3 bases are TGTGCCAGCAGCCTGGGACAGGAGTACAATGAGCAGTTCTTC.

The CDR3 reads CSVGQPYEQYF. For the CDR3, the DNA is TGCAGCGTTGGACAGCCCTACGAGCAGTACTTC. The chain uses TRBV29-1 and TRBJ2-7, with a possible D match to TRBD1 (5 bases). The CDR3 runs 11 residues. Germline CDR1 is SQVTM and CDR2 is ANQGSEA. Trimming pared 4 bases from V and 2 bases from J, leaving 6 bases between.

The rearrangement links TRBV7-9 to TRBJ2-7; D not resolved. The V gene's germline CDR1 is SEHNR and CDR2 FQNEAQ (reference sequence). The CDR3 sequence is 12 residues long. V was clipped by 5 bases and J by 2 bases, with 7 bases between them. The CDR3 sequence is CASSLVAYEQYF. The CDR3 region has the DNA TGTGCCAGCAGCCTAGTAGCCTACGAGCAGTACTTC.

CDR3 in DNA: TGTGCCAGCAGCCAAACGGGACAGGGGTACAATGAGCAGTTCTTC. Its translation is CASSQTGQGYNEQFF. The genes are TRBV4-2 and TRBJ2-1; TRBD1 matches 10 bases. CDR3 length: 15 residues. J lost 4 bases, V lost 2 bases, and 2 bases had no gene match. CDR1 is LGHNA and CDR2 is YNFKEQ in the germline V gene.

This clone was seen more than once but under ten times. V is TRBV13 and J is TRBJ2-7; D gene ambiguous. CDR1 PRHDT and CDR2 FYEKMQ come from the germline V gene (reference sequence). Between the trimmed V and J ends, which lost 6 bases and 2 bases, there was a span of 8 bases. There are 12 residues in the CDR3. The CDR3 bases are TGTGCCAGCAGACGTAGCCCCTACGAGCAGTACTTC. Protein product: CASRRSPYEQYF.

The chain is built from TRBV6-6 and TRBJ1-5; no clear D. Looked up from germline, CDR1 is MNHNY and CDR2 is SVGAGI (reference sequence). The CDR3 covers 16 residues. V gave up 2 bases and J gave up 9 bases, with 20 bases separating them. The DNA for the CDR3 is TGTGCCAGCAGTTACCAGCAGGTTACGGGGTTTTTGCCCCAGCATTTT. Its translation: CASSYQQVTGFLPQHF.

This clone came up a few times. The chain carries TRBV30 and TRBJ2-6; 7 bases line up with TRBD1. This CDR3 is 16 amino acids long. V lost 6 bases and J lost 0; bases outside the gene matches: 8. Per germline, CDR1 GTSNPN and CDR2 SVGIG (reference sequence). CDR3 residues: CACPGGKGSGANVLTF. Written as DNA, the CDR3 is TGTGCCTGCCCAGGGGGTAAAGGCTCTGGGGCCAACGTCCTGACTTTC. The full variable domain, in which reference TRBV30 and TRBJ2-6 provide the parts outside the CDR3, is SQTIHQWPATLVQPVGSPLSLECTVEGTSNPNLYWYRQAAGRGLQLLFYSVGIGQISSEVPQNLSASRPQDRQFILSSKKLLLSDSGFYLCACPGGKGSGANVLTFGAGSRLTVL.

This clone has just one count. This rearrangement joins TRBV7-9 to TRBJ2-7; TRBD2 might be the D (6 bases). The CDR3 sequence is 14 residues long. Germline CDR1 SEHNR, CDR2 FQNEAQ (reference sequence). Trimming pared 0 bases from V and 6 bases from J, leaving 12 bases between. The CDR3 loop reads CASSLASTGAEQYF. CDR3 bases: TGTGCCAGCAGCTTAGCCTCGACGGGAGCCGAGCAGTACTTC.

The chain is built from TRBV21-1 and TRBJ2-7; TRBD2 reflects the table's D call only, with no check against the DNA. TRBV21-1 represents a pseudogene. There are 9 residues in the CDR3. CDR3 loop: CASSGEQYF. DNA for the CDR3: TGTGCCAGCTCGGGCGAGCAGTACTTC.

The V and J genes are TRBV10-1 and TRBJ1-1, with 7 bases identical to TRBD1. CDR1 is WNHNN and CDR2 is SYGVQD in the germline V gene (reference sequence). The ends lost 0 bases at V and 7 bases at J; junction bases unmatched: 5. The CDR3 spans 14 residues. The chain's CDR3 is CASSESPTGYEAFF. CDR3 sequence (DNA): TGCGCCAGCAGTGAGTCGCCGACAGGGTATGAAGCTTTCTTT.

The genes are TRBV29-1 and TRBJ2-5; D possibly corresponds to TRBD1 (5 bases). The ends were cut back, 8 bases at V and 4 bases at J, with 17 bases in the middle. Per the germline V gene, CDR1 is SQVTM and CDR2 is ANQGSEA. This CDR3 region has 13 residues. As DNA, the CDR3 is TGCAGCCAAGCTGGGGCATCAGGAGAGACCCAGTACTTC. It yields the protein CSQAGASGETQYF.

The rearrangement links TRBV6-1 to TRBJ1-2; D remains ambiguous. CDR1 MNHNS and CDR2 SASEGT come from the germline V gene. V was cut by 0 bases and J by 7 bases, with 9 bases left in between. The CDR3 length is 13 residues. CDR3 residues: CASSEALYSGYTF. The CDR3, as DNA: TGTGCCAGCAGTGAAGCGCTATATAGTGGCTACACCTTC.

This clone came up once. This chain joins TRBV2 and TRBJ2-7; perhaps TRBD1 as D (5 bases). The germline V gene encodes CDR1 SNHLY and CDR2 FYNNEI. The germline V and J ends were trimmed by 1 base and 3 bases, with 13 bases remaining between them. The length of the CDR3 is 15 residues. The CDR3 spells CASSEGNIGVYEQYF. DNA of the CDR3: TGTGCCAGCAGTGAAGGGAATATAGGGGTCTACGAGCAGTACTTC.

V is TRBV25-1 and J is TRBJ1-1; D unresolved. The CDR3 sequence is 17 residues long. CDR1 and CDR2 (germline): MGHDK, SYGVNS. The ends were cut back, 6 bases at V and 4 bases at J, with 24 bases in the middle. CDR3 protein: CASRSAGSGLMATEAFF. CDR3 nucleotide sequence: TGTGCCAGCAGGTCCGCAGGAAGCGGGCTGATGGCCACTGAAGCTTTCTTT.

The gene calls are TRBV28 and TRBJ2-1, with 10 positions matching TRBD2. The germline gives CDR1 MDHEN, CDR2 SYDVKM. There are 12 residues in the CDR3. V trimming: 5 bases; J trimming: 12 bases; junction bases outside the gene matches: 4. In DNA form, the CDR3 reads TGTGCCAGCAGTCCACTAGCGGGAACGCAGTTCTTC. Translating it yields CASSPLAGTQFF.

The rearrangement joins TRBV28 to TRBJ1-1; D unresolved. V lost 5 bases to trimming and J lost 1 base, with 11 bases between them. This CDR3 comprises 14 residues. Per germline, CDR1 MDHEN and CDR2 SYDVKM. The chain's CDR3 is CASSPTRTNTEAFF. CDR3 coding DNA: TGTGCCAGCAGTCCGACTAGGACGAACACTGAAGCTTTCTTT.

The chain uses TRBV11-1 and TRBJ1-4; possibly TRBD1 for D (6 bases). V shed 4 bases and J shed 7 bases, with 16 bases lying between them. The CDR3 sequence is 15 residues long. Germline V gene sequence: CDR1 SGHAT, CDR2 FQDESV (reference sequence). The CDR3 spells CASSSDSGSGEKLFF. The CDR3 nucleotides are TGTGCCAGCAGCTCGGACAGTGGGAGCGGTGAAAAACTGTTTTTT. Using reference TRBV11-1 and TRBJ1-4 for the parts outside the CDR3, the full variable domain is EAEVAQSPRYKITEKSQAVAFWCDPISGHATLYWYRQILGQGPELLVQFQDESVVDDSQLPKDRFSAERLKGVDSTLKIQPAELGDSAMYLCASSSDSGSGEKLFFGSGTQLSVL.

The chain recombines TRBV28 with TRBJ1-5; tentative D call: TRBD1 (5 bases). The CDR3 length is 18 residues. V lost 4 bases to trimming and J lost 4 bases, with 23 bases between them. Germline V gives CDR1 MDHEN, CDR2 SYDVKM. CDR3 residues: CASSSQPKFRQRNQPQHF. As DNA, the CDR3 is TGTGCCAGCAGTTCCCAACCCAAATTCCGACAGAGAAATCAGCCCCAGCATTTT.

This sequence joins TRBV6-5 and TRBJ1-5; D is ambiguous. The V end lost 6 bases, the J end lost 4 bases, and 10 bases lay between the germline ends. Germline V lookup: CDR1 MNHEY, CDR2 SVGAGI. The CDR3 consists of 13 residues. CDR3 nucleotides: TGTGCCAGCAGCGGGAACCCTAATCAGCCCCAGCATTTT. Residues: CASSGNPNQPQHF.

The rearrangement joins TRBV28 to TRBJ2-1, with 8 bases identical to TRBD2. The V gene end was trimmed by 1 base and the J gene end by 3 bases; junction bases not matched to a gene: 5. CDR1 is MDHEN, CDR2 SYDVKM, per germline. The CDR3 loop spans 16 amino acids. The CDR3 spells CASSLSLREVYNEQFF. The CDR3 DNA sequence: TGTGCCAGCAGTTTATCTCTGCGGGAGGTCTACAATGAGCAGTTCTTC.

This chain links TRBV4-2 with TRBJ2-3; 15 bases line up with TRBD2. Germline V lookup: CDR1 LGHNA, CDR2 YNFKEQ. The CDR3 totals 16 residues. Trimming took 5 bases from V and 3 from J; bases not matched to a gene: 3. CDR3 protein: CASSEGTSGRTDTQYF. The CDR3, as DNA: TGTGCCAGCAGCGAAGGGACTAGCGGGAGGACAGATACGCAGTATTTT.

The chain joins TRBV27 to TRBJ1-2; TRBD1 might be the D (6 bases). The CDR3 is 15 amino acids. Trimming took off 2 bases at V and 6 bases at J, with 16 bases between the two ends. Germline values: CDR1 MNHEY, CDR2 SMNVEV (reference sequence). The CDR3 DNA sequence: TGTGCCAGCAGTTTAGGCCCCCTGGGACACCATGGCTACACCTTC. The encoded protein is CASSLGPLGHHGYTF.

The J gene is TRBJ1-5, the V gene TRBV2, with D perhaps matching TRBD1 (6 bases). The CDR3 spans 14 residues. V lost 6 bases and J lost 5, with 14 bases in between. Germline CDR1 and CDR2: SNHLY and FYNNEI. CDR3 loop: CASRQGGRDQPQHF. Written as DNA, the CDR3 is TGTGCCAGCAGACAGGGCGGCCGGGATCAGCCCCAGCATTTT.

This clone was counted a few times. The chain has TRBV19 and TRBJ1-3, with 8 bases matching TRBD1. The CDR3 runs to 17 residues. V dropped 5 bases and J dropped 4; count of bases not matched to a gene: 13. Germline lookup yields CDR1 LNHDA and CDR2 SQIVND (reference sequence). CDR3 bases: TGTGCCAGTAGTTCACGGGACAGGCGATTAGCCGGAAACACCATATATTTT. As protein: CASSSRDRRLAGNTIYF.

This chain uses TRBV30 with TRBJ2-7, with 9 positions matching TRBD1. The CDR3 runs 13 residues. V lost 3 bases, J lost 3 bases, and 3 bases stayed unmatched. Germline values: CDR1 GTSNPN, CDR2 SVGIG (reference sequence). CDR3 in DNA: TGTGCCTGGAGCCGGGACAGGGTCTACGAGCAGTACTTC. Translating gives CAWSRDRVYEQYF. The complete variable domain, with remaining parts taken from reference TRBV30 and TRBJ2-7, reads SQTIHQWPATLVQPVGSPLSLECTVEGTSNPNLYWYRQAAGRGLQLLFYSVGIGQISSEVPQNLSASRPQDRQFILSSKKLLLSDSGFYLCAWSRDRVYEQYFGPGTRLTVT.

The chain is built from TRBV6-1 and TRBJ1-6; 8 positions match TRBD1. The CDR3 runs to 15 residues. The germline CDR1 and CDR2 sequences are MNHNS and SASEGT. The V segment lost 3 bases and the J segment 7 bases; nucleotides outside the gene matches: 5. Here the CDR3 DNA reads TGTGCCAGCAGTGATTCGACAGGGGCGAATTCACCCCTCCACTTT. It translates to CASSDSTGANSPLHF.

The chain combines TRBV21-1 with TRBJ2-1; whether TRBD2, the table's D call, matches the DNA was not checked. TRBV21-1 is a pseudogene segment. The CDR3 length is 15 residues. The CDR3 is CASIQRTSGHNEQFF. CDR3 coding DNA: TGTGCCAGCATCCAGAGAACTAGCGGTCACAATGAGCAGTTCTTC.